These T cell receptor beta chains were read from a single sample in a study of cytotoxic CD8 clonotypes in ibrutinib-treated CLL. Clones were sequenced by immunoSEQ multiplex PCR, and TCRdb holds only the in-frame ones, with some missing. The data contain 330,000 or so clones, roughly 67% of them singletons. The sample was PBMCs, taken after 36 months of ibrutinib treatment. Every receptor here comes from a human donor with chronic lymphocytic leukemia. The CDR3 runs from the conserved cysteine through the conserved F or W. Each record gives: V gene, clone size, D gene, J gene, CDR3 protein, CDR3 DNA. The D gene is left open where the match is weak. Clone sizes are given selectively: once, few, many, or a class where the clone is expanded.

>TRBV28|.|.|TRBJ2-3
CASRAPDTQYF
TGTGCCAGCAGGGCACCAGATACGCAGTATTTT
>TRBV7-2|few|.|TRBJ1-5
CASSDPPGARNQPQHF
TGTGCCAGCAGCGACCCCCCAGGGGCTCGGAATCAGCCCCAGCATTTT
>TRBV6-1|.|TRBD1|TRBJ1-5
CASQQGAYSNQPQHF
TGTGCCAGCCAACAGGGGGCCTATAGCAATCAGCCCCAGCATTTT
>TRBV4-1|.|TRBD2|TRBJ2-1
CASRQAGDNEQFF
TGCGCCAGCAGGCAAGCGGGGGACAATGAGCAGTTCTTC
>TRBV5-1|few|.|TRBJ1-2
CASSFGALPYGYTF
TGCGCCAGCAGCTTTGGGGCGTTGCCGTATGGCTACACCTTC
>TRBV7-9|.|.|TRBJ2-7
CASSSDGTRYEQYF
TGTGCCAGCAGCTCGGATGGGACAAGGTACGAGCAGTACTTC
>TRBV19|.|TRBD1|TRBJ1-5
CASSTSGGQAQPQHF
TGTGCCAGTAGTACATCAGGGGGGCAGGCTCAGCCCCAGCATTTT
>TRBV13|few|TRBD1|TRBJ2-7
CASSPRGGQGGGQYF
TGTGCCAGCAGCCCCCGTGGGGGACAGGGCGGCGGGCAGTACTTC
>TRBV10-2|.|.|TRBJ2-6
CASGGAASWGTRGANVLTF
TGCGCCAGCGGCGGGGCGGCTTCTTGGGGGACGCGCGGGGCCAACGTCCTGACTTTC
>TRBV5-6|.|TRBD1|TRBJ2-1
CASSSGGQGLYNEQFF
TGTGCCAGCAGCTCAGGGGGACAGGGGCTATACAATGAGCAGTTCTTC
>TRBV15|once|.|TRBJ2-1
CATTPSLGRRDNEQFF
TGTGCCACCACCCCGAGTCTCGGGAGAAGAGACAATGAGCAGTTCTTC